This T cell receptor (beta chain) was recorded in a study of Ad26.COV2.S vaccination and SARS-CoV-2 variants. On the study more broadly: Each vaccinee took Ad26.COV2.S intramuscularly, once or twice 56 days apart.

Treatment specified: 15 to 20 received Ad26.COV2.S at low or high dose, single or two shots; 5 received placebo; per-sample allocation not given. All samples were drawn on day 63, counting from the first vaccine or placebo injection. The study used a vaccine consisting of an Ad26 vector that expressed Wuhan-strain SARS-CoV-2 spike. Study findings and constraints: Vaccine recipients had higher spike-specific TCR breadth than placebo recipients.

The assay was immunoSEQ multiplex PCR, and TCRdb's table has in-frame clones only and misses some. The table lists approximately 500,000 clones, approximately 88% of them singletons. On this clone itself: The antigen is not known.

Here the sequenced sample was peripheral blood, taken in a trial of Ad26.COV2.S vaccine versus placebo. The origin of this receptor is a person aged 18-60 years who received the Ad26.COV2.S COVID-19 vaccine or a placebo.

As DNA, the CDR3 is TGTGCCAGCACCCCAGCGGGATGGGGTGAGCAGTTCTTC. Its protein product is CASTPAGWGEQFF. The chain employs TRBV3-1 (or the pseudogene TRBV3-2) and TRBJ2-1, with 7 nucleotides matching TRBD2. J was trimmed by 9 bases and V by 7 bases; bases with no gene match: 9. The CDR3 covers 13 residues. From germline, CDR1 is LGHDT and CDR2 YNNKEL (reference sequence).